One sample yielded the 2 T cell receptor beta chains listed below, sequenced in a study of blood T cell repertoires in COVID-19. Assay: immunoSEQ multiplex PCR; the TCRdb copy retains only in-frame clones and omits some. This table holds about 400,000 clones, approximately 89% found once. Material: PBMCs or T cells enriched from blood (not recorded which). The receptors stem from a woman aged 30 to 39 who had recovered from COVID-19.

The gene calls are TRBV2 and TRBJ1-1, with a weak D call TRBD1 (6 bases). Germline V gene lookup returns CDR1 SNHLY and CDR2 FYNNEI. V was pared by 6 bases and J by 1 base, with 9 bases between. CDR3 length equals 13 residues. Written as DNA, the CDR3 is TGTGCCAGCAGAGCGGACAGGAACACTGAAGCTTTCTTT. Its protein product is CASRADRNTEAFF.

As DNA, the CDR3 is TGCGCCAGCAGCACGGACAGGATGAACACTGAAGCTTTCTTT. It yields the protein CASSTDRMNTEAFF. The V gene is TRBV5-1, the J gene TRBJ1-1; 7 nucleotides line up with TRBD1. CDR1 and CDR2 from the germline V gene are SGHRS and YFSETQ. This CDR3 has 14 amino acids. V was clipped by 4 bases and J by 0 bases; unmatched bases: 3.